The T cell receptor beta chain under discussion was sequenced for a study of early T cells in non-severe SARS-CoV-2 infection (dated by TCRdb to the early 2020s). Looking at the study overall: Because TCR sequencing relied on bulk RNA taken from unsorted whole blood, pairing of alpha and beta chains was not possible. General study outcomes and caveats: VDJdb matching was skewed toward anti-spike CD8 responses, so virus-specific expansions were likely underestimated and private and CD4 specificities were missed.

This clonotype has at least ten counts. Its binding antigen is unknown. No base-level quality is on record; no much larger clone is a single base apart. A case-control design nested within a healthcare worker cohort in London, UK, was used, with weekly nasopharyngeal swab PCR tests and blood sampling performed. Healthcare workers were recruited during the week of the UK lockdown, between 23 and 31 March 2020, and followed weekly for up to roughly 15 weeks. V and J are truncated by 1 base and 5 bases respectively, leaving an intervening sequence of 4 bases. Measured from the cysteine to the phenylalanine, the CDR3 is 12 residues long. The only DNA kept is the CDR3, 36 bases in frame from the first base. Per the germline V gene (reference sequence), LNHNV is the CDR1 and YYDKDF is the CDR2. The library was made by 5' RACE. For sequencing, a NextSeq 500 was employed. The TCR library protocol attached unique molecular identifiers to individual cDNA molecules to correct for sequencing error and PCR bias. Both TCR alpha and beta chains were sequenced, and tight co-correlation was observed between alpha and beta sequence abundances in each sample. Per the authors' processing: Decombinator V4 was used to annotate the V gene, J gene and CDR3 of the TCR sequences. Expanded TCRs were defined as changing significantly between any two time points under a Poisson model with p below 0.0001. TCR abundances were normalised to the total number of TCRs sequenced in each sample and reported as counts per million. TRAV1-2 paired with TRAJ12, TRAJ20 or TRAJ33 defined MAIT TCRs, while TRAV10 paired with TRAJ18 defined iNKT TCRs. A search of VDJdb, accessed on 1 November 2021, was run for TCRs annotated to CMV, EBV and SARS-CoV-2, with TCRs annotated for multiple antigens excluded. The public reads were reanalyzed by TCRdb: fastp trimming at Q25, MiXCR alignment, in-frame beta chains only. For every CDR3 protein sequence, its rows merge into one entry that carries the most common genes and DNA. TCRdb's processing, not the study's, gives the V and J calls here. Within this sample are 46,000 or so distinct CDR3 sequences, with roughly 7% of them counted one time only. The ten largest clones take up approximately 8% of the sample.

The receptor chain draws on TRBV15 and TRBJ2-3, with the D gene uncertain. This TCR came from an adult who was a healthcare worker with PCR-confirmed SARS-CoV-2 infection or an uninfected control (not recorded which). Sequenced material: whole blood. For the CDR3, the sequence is CATSRALDTQYF. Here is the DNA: TGTGCCACCAGCAGAGCCCTAGATACGCAGTATTTT. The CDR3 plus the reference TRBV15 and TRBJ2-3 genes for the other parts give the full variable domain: DAMVIQNPRYQVTQFGKPVTLSCSQTLNHNVMYWYQQKSSQAPKLLFHYYDKDFNNEADTPDNFQSRRPNTSFCFLDIRSPGLGDTAMYLCATSRALDTQYFGPGTRLTVL.